What follows is one TCR beta chain and its context. Trimming removed 5 bases at V and 1 base at J, with 8 bases between. The CDR3 consists of 13 residues. Germline V gives CDR1 KGHSH, CDR2 LQKENI. The data were taken from a study of blood T cell repertoires in COVID-19. Clones were read by immunoSEQ multiplex PCR, and TCRdb kept only the in-frame ones, dropping some. The sample lists 300,000 to 350,000 clones, 90% seen once, with approximately 4% in the top ten. The clonotype comes from a woman younger than 35 with acute COVID-19. The chain carries TRBV18 and TRBJ1-1; D remains ambiguous. Specimen: PBMCs or T cells enriched from blood (not recorded which). The CDR3 loop reads CASSVQPNTEAFF. DNA for the CDR3: TGTGCCAGCTCAGTACAGCCGAACACTGAAGCTTTCTTT.